These T cell receptor beta chains were read from a single sample in a study of T cells in Graves' hyperthyroidism and ophthalmopathy. One entry per CDR3 protein, called by TCRdb with MiXCR from the multiplex PCR reads. Here the sample spans roughly 300,000 distinct CDR3 sequences, about 15% being singletons. What was sequenced was blood. The receptor source for this set is a woman aged 25 to 39 with Graves' hyperthyroidism. CDR3s include the opening cysteine and the closing phenylalanine or tryptophan. The D gene is left open where the match is weak. Size tells how often a clone was seen (once, few, many) or the class of an expanded clone, and some rows leave it out.

j_gene: TRBJ2-6; abundance: .; d_gene: .; v_gene: TRBV6-5; CDR3aa: CASSYSTYRKPSSGANVLTF; CDR3nt: TGTGCCAGCAGTTACTCGACATATCGTAAGCCATCATCTGGGGCCAACGTCCTGACTTTC
j_gene: TRBJ2-1; abundance: many; d_gene: TRBD1; v_gene: TRBV20-1; CDR3aa: CSADGQGSDEQFF; CDR3nt: TGCAGTGCCGATGGACAGGGGAGCGATGAGCAGTTCTTC
j_gene: TRBJ2-1; abundance: .; d_gene: .; v_gene: TRBV5-4; CDR3aa: CASSPDVSSYNEQFF; CDR3nt: TGTGCCAGCAGCCCGGACGTAAGCTCCTACAATGAGCAGTTCTTC
j_gene: TRBJ2-6; abundance: few; d_gene: .; v_gene: TRBV5-1; CDR3aa: CASSLRIPGANVLTF; CDR3nt: TGCGCCAGCAGCTTAAGAATCCCTGGGGCCAACGTCCTGACTTTC
j_gene: TRBJ2-2; abundance: .; d_gene: .; v_gene: TRBV12-3/TRBV12-4; CDR3aa: CASLPRTNTGELFF; CDR3nt: TGTGCCAGCCTCCCCAGGACGAACACCGGGGAGCTGTTTTTT
j_gene: TRBJ2-3; abundance: .; d_gene: .; v_gene: TRBV5-1; CDR3aa: CASGGGRLTDTQYF; CDR3nt: TGCGCCAGCGGAGGCGGCAGGCTCACAGATACGCAGTATTTT
j_gene: TRBJ2-6; abundance: many; d_gene: .; v_gene: TRBV7-8; CDR3aa: CASSTSYRDPGANVLTF; CDR3nt: TGTGCCAGCAGCACAAGCTACAGGGACCCTGGGGCCAACGTCCTGACTTTC
j_gene: TRBJ1-2; abundance: few; d_gene: .; v_gene: TRBV5-4; CDR3aa: CASSYLQNYGYTF; CDR3nt: TGTGCCAGCAGCTACTTACAAAACTATGGCTACACCTTC
j_gene: TRBJ1-1; abundance: many; d_gene: .; v_gene: TRBV11-2; CDR3aa: CASSPGTLDTRTEAFF; CDR3nt: TGTGCCAGCAGCCCCGGGACACTCGATACGAGGACTGAAGCTTTCTTT
j_gene: TRBJ2-5; abundance: many; d_gene: TRBD2; v_gene: TRBV7-2; CDR3aa: CASSSRSGGAKRETQYF; CDR3nt: TGTGCCAGCAGCTCCCGCTCCGGGGGGGCAAAGAGAGAGACCCAGTACTTC
j_gene: TRBJ2-1; abundance: few; d_gene: .; v_gene: TRBV5-1; CDR3aa: CASSEHEEQFF; CDR3nt: TGCGCCAGCAGCGAACATGAGGAGCAGTTCTTC
j_gene: TRBJ2-1; abundance: few; d_gene: .; v_gene: TRBV10-2; CDR3aa: CASSVKGDNEQFF; CDR3nt: TGCGCCAGCAGTGTGAAGGGAGACAATGAGCAGTTCTTC
j_gene: TRBJ1-2; abundance: few; d_gene: .; v_gene: TRBV30; CDR3aa: CAWSVGPPDGYTF; CDR3nt: TGTGCCTGGAGCGTAGGACCGCCCGATGGCTACACCTTC
j_gene: TRBJ1-1; abundance: .; d_gene: .; v_gene: TRBV12-3/TRBV12-4; CDR3aa: CASSSQGGRRDPAFF; CDR3nt: TGTGCCAGCAGTAGCCAAGGGGGGCGCCGGGACCCGGCTTTCTTT
j_gene: TRBJ2-7; abundance: few; d_gene: .; v_gene: TRBV20-1; CDR3aa: CSAGGGAYEQYF; CDR3nt: TGCAGTGCTGGGGGTGGGGCCTACGAGCAGTACTTC
j_gene: TRBJ2-2; abundance: .; d_gene: .; v_gene: TRBV2; CDR3aa: CASSFLAGETGELFF; CDR3nt: .
j_gene: TRBJ2-1; abundance: few; d_gene: .; v_gene: TRBV19; CDR3aa: CASSGGGVNEQFF; CDR3nt: TGTGCCAGTTCGGGGGGCGGGGTGAATGAGCAGTTCTTC
j_gene: TRBJ2-4; abundance: many; d_gene: .; v_gene: TRBV2; CDR3aa: CASRTGEGTTKNIQYF; CDR3nt: TGTGCCAGCAGGACAGGGGAGGGAACGACCAAAAACATTCAGTACTTC
j_gene: TRBJ2-3; abundance: .; d_gene: .; v_gene: TRBV6-2/TRBV6-3; CDR3aa: CASSFSSTDTQYF; CDR3nt: TGTGCCAGCAGTTTTTCTAGCACAGATACGCAGTATTTT
j_gene: TRBJ2-5; abundance: many; d_gene: .; v_gene: TRBV28; CDR3aa: CASYGREETQYF; CDR3nt: TGTGCCAGCTACGGACGGGAAGAGACCCAGTACTTC
j_gene: TRBJ2-7; abundance: few; d_gene: .; v_gene: TRBV28; CDR3aa: CASSLFPYEQYF; CDR3nt: TGTGCCAGCAGTTTATTTCCCTACGAGCAGTACTTC
j_gene: TRBJ2-1; abundance: many; d_gene: TRBD1; v_gene: TRBV2; CDR3aa: CASSVTGAENNEQFF; CDR3nt: TGTGCCAGCAGCGTGACAGGGGCTGAAAACAATGAGCAGTTCTTC
j_gene: TRBJ2-7; abundance: many; d_gene: .; v_gene: TRBV12-3/TRBV12-4; CDR3aa: CASSQTGIYEQYF; CDR3nt: TGTGCCAGCAGTCAAACAGGGATATACGAGCAGTACTTC
j_gene: TRBJ2-7; abundance: .; d_gene: .; v_gene: TRBV7-6; CDR3aa: CASSQRDVEQYF; CDR3nt: TGTGCCAGCAGCCAAAGGGACGTCGAGCAGTACTTC
j_gene: TRBJ2-3; abundance: many; d_gene: TRBD1; v_gene: TRBV20-1; CDR3aa: CSGHTGDRDTDTQYF; CDR3nt: TGCAGTGGCCACACCGGGGACAGGGACACAGATACGCAGTATTTT
j_gene: TRBJ1-4; abundance: .; d_gene: .; v_gene: TRBV20-1; CDR3aa: CSAPTGGAREKLFF; CDR3nt: TGCAGTGCCCCTACGGGGGGGGCGAGAGAAAAACTGTTTTTT
j_gene: TRBJ2-4; abundance: .; d_gene: TRBD2; v_gene: TRBV15; CDR3aa: CATSRDRGRGNIQYF; CDR3nt: TGTGCCACCAGCAGAGACCGCGGGAGGGGAAACATTCAGTACTTC
j_gene: TRBJ2-3; abundance: many; d_gene: TRBD2; v_gene: TRBV20-1; CDR3aa: CSASVREWILTDTQYF; CDR3nt: TGCAGTGCTAGTGTGCGGGAGTGGATCCTGACAGATACGCAGTATTTT
j_gene: TRBJ2-2; abundance: few; d_gene: .; v_gene: TRBV20-1; CDR3aa: CSARDGLYTGELFF; CDR3nt: TGCAGTGCTAGAGATGGACTTTACACCGGGGAGCTGTTTTTT
j_gene: TRBJ2-7; abundance: .; d_gene: TRBD2; v_gene: TRBV27; CDR3aa: CASSSGVRYEQYF; CDR3nt: TGTGCCAGCTCTAGCGGGGTCCGCTACGAGCAGTACTTC
j_gene: TRBJ2-3; abundance: .; d_gene: .; v_gene: TRBV11-2; CDR3aa: CASSLDLDRGTDTQYF; CDR3nt: TGTGCCAGCAGCTTAGATCTGGACAGAGGCACAGATACGCAGTATTTT
j_gene: TRBJ2-2; abundance: many; d_gene: .; v_gene: TRBV24-1; CDR3aa: CATSLGPTHLNTGELFF; CDR3nt: TGTGCCACCAGCTTGGGACCGACTCATCTCAACACCGGGGAGCTGTTTTTT
j_gene: TRBJ2-1; abundance: .; d_gene: TRBD2; v_gene: TRBV6-2/TRBV6-3; CDR3aa: CASTDPILAGGDYNEQFF; CDR3nt: TGTGCCAGCACCGACCCCATTTTAGCGGGAGGCGACTACAATGAGCAGTTCTTC
j_gene: TRBJ2-5; abundance: many; d_gene: .; v_gene: TRBV12-3/TRBV12-4; CDR3aa: CASSLSRGSETQYF; CDR3nt: TGTGCCAGCAGTTTGAGCCGGGGGTCGGAGACCCAGTACTTC
j_gene: TRBJ2-1; abundance: .; d_gene: TRBD2; v_gene: TRBV20-1; CDR3aa: CSAASSGGYNEQFF; CDR3nt: TGCAGTGCGGCATCTAGCGGGGGTTACAATGAGCAGTTCTTC
j_gene: TRBJ2-3; abundance: .; d_gene: .; v_gene: TRBV10-1; CDR3aa: CASSAGSGDTQYF; CDR3nt: TGCGCCAGCAGTGCTGGGTCGGGAGATACGCAGTATTTT
j_gene: TRBJ2-2; abundance: many; d_gene: TRBD1; v_gene: TRBV24-1; CDR3aa: CATSDPGTGTTGELFF; CDR3nt: TGTGCCACCAGTGATCCCGGGACAGGTACCACCGGGGAGCTGTTTTTT
j_gene: TRBJ2-3; abundance: .; d_gene: .; v_gene: TRBV29-1; CDR3aa: CSVVSTGTDTQYF; CDR3nt: TGCAGCGTTGTATCGACAGGCACAGATACGCAGTATTTT
j_gene: TRBJ2-1; abundance: .; d_gene: TRBD2; v_gene: TRBV20-1; CDR3aa: CSARESSGRVNEQFF; CDR3nt: TGCAGTGCTAGAGAGAGTAGCGGGAGGGTCAATGAGCAGTTCTTC
j_gene: TRBJ1-3; abundance: .; d_gene: .; v_gene: TRBV10-3; CDR3aa: CAISEWDRRNTIYF; CDR3nt: TGTGCCATCAGTGAATGGGATCGACGAAACACCATATATTTT
j_gene: TRBJ1-6; abundance: .; d_gene: .; v_gene: TRBV5-1; CDR3aa: CASSSGTAYNSPLHF; CDR3nt: TGCGCCAGCAGCTCCGGGACGGCCTATAATTCACCCCTCCACTTT
j_gene: TRBJ2-7; abundance: many; d_gene: TRBD2; v_gene: TRBV28; CDR3aa: CASSSLSLAEPYEQYF; CDR3nt: TGTGCCAGCAGTTCACTCTCTCTAGCGGAACCGTACGAGCAGTACTTC
j_gene: TRBJ2-7; abundance: .; d_gene: TRBD1; v_gene: TRBV29-1; CDR3aa: CSVQGATAYEQYF; CDR3nt: TGCAGCGTTCAGGGGGCGACAGCCTACGAGCAGTACTTC
j_gene: TRBJ2-2; abundance: .; d_gene: TRBD1; v_gene: TRBV30; CDR3aa: CAWSRDREVLYRELFF; CDR3nt: TGTGCCTGGAGTCGGGACAGGGAAGTACTTTATAGGGAGCTGTTTTTT
j_gene: TRBJ1-5; abundance: .; d_gene: .; v_gene: TRBV12-3/TRBV12-4; CDR3aa: CASRSSNQPQHF; CDR3nt: TGTGCCAGCAGGAGCAGCAATCAGCCCCAGCATTTT
j_gene: TRBJ2-3; abundance: once; d_gene: .; v_gene: TRBV27; CDR3aa: CASSLGGLAVADTQYF; CDR3nt: TGTGCCAGCAGTTTGGGGGGCCTAGCTGTAGCAGATACGCAGTATTTT
j_gene: TRBJ2-3; abundance: few; d_gene: .; v_gene: TRBV5-1; CDR3aa: CASSNSADTQYF; CDR3nt: TGCGCCAGCAGCAACTCGGCAGATACGCAGTATTTT
j_gene: TRBJ2-7; abundance: many; d_gene: TRBD1; v_gene: TRBV11-1; CDR3aa: CASSSRDRGYEQYF; CDR3nt: TGTGCCAGCAGCTCTCGGGACAGGGGCTACGAGCAGTACTTC
j_gene: TRBJ1-1; abundance: many; d_gene: .; v_gene: TRBV30; CDR3aa: CAWRGVGGAFF; CDR3nt: TGTGCCTGGAGGGGAGTGGGAGGCGCTTTCTTT
j_gene: TRBJ2-5; abundance: many; d_gene: TRBD2; v_gene: TRBV6-1; CDR3aa: CASSLAGGPETQYF; CDR3nt: TGTGCCAGCAGCTTAGCGGGAGGGCCTGAGACCCAGTACTTC